The present T cell receptor (beta chain) was sequenced within a study of blood T cell repertoires in COVID-19. On the study more broadly: T cells, B-cell-depleted T cells, or PBMCs supplied cDNA or gDNA.

V lost 2 bases, J lost 4 bases, and 9 bases stayed unmatched. The CDR3 contains 16 residues. Individuals drawn from approximately 22 US areas were about 18 to 90 years old. Cohort allocation depended upon clinical history that participants reported. In the original analysis: Scientists estimated how many nucleated cells there were by amplifying reference gene primers. Sequencing used immunoSEQ multiplex PCR; TCRdb keeps in-frame clones, though not all of them. V and J calls and clone size are given by that table; D and trimming were obtained from the DNA. The sample carries about 300,000 clones, 85% to 90% recorded once.

The sequencing sample was made of PBMCs or T cells enriched from blood (not recorded which). The chain joins TRBV23-1 to TRBJ2-7, with TRBD1 identical over 9 bases. TRBV23-1 is sorted into the ORF group, with uncertain function. The sequence was collected from a man aged 25-45 years who had recovered from COVID-19. The CDR3 reads CASSQVQGQGLYEQYF. The CDR3 DNA reads TGCGCCAGCAGTCAAGTCCAGGGACAGGGCCTTTACGAGCAGTACTTC.